This record looks at one T cell receptor beta chain sequence and its context. The sample belongs to a study of long-term antiretroviral therapy in people with HIV. The V gene's germline CDR1 is SGDLS and CDR2 YYNGEE. V was pared by 4 bases and J by 2 bases, with 20 bases of the junction left unmatched. The CDR3 runs 20 residues. The authors ran the immunoSEQ assay, v3.0, at survey level. Data came from immunoSEQ multiplex PCR; TCRdb stores just in-frame clones and leaves some out. There are roughly 20,000 clones in the sample; 76% occur only once, and 12% lies in the top ten. The chain uses TRBV9 and TRBJ2-3, with 9 nucleotides matching TRBD2. This material consisted of unsorted PBMCs, taken less than 1.8 years before starting antiretroviral therapy. This sequence originates from a woman aged 40 to 55 with HIV. Here the CDR3 reads CASSRLLAGWFLKNTDTQYF. DNA for the CDR3: TGTGCCAGCAGCCGGCTGCTAGCGGGGTGGTTTTTAAAAAACACAGATACGCAGTATTTT.